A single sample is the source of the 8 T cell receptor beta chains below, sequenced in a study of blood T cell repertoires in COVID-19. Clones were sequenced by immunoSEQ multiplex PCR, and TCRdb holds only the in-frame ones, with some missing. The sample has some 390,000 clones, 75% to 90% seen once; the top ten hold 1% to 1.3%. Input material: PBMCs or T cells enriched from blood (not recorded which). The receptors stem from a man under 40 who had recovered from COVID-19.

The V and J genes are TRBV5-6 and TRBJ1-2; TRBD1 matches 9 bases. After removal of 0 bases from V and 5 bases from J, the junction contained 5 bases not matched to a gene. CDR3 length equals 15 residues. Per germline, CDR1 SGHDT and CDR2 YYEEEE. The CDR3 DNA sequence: TGTGCCAGCAGCTTGGGACAGGGGGGAACTTATGGCTACACCTTC. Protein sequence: CASSLGQGGTYGYTF. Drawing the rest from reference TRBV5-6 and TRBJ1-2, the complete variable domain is DAGVTQSPTHLIKTRGQQVTLRCSPKSGHDTVSWYQQALGQGPQFIFQYYEEEERQRGNFPDRFSGHQFPNYSSELNVNALLLGDSALYLCASSLGQGGTYGYTFGSGTRLTVV.

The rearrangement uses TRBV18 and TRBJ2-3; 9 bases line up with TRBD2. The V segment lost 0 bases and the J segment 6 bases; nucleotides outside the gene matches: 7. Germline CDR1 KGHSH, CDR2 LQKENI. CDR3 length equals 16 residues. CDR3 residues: CASSPPAGGPFDTQYF. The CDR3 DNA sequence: TGTGCCAGCTCACCACCTGCGGGAGGGCCGTTCGATACGCAGTATTTT.

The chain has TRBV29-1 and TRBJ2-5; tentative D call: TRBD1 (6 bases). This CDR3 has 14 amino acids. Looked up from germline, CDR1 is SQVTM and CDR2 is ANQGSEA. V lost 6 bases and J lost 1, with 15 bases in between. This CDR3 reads CSVRMGAFQETQYF. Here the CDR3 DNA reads TGCAGCGTCCGAATGGGGGCGTTCCAAGAGACCCAGTACTTC.

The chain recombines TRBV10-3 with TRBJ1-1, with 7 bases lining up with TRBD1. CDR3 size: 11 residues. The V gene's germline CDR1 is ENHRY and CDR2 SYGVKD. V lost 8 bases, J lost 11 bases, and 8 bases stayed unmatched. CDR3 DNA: TGTGCCATCTCCCCAGGGGGGATTGCTTTCTTT. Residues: CAISPGGIAFF.

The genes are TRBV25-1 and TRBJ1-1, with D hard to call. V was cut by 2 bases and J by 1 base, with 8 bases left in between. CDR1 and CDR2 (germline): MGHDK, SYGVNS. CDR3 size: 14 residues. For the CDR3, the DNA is TGTGCCAGCAGTGAAGCCGTAGAGAACACTGAAGCTTTCTTT. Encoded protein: CASSEAVENTEAFF.

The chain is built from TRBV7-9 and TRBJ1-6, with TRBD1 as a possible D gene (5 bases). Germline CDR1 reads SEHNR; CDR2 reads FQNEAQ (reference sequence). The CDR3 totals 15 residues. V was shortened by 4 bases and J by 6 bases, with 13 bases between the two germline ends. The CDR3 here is CASSSRGGGNSPLHF. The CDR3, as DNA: TGTGCCAGCAGCTCACGTGGGGGAGGTAATTCACCCCTCCACTTT.

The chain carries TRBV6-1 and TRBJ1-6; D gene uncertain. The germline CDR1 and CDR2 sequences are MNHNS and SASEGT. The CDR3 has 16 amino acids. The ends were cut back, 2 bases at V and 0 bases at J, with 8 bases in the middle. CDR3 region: CASSERARSYNSPLHF. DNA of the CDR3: TGTGCCAGCAGTGAAAGAGCCCGCTCCTATAATTCACCCCTCCACTTT.

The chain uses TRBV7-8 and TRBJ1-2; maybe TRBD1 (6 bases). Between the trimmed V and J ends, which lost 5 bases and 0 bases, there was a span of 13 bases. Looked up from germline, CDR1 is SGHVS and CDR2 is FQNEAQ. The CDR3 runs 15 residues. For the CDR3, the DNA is TGTGCCAGCAGCCAACAAGGACAGACTAACTATGGCTACACCTTC. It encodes CASSQQGQTNYGYTF.